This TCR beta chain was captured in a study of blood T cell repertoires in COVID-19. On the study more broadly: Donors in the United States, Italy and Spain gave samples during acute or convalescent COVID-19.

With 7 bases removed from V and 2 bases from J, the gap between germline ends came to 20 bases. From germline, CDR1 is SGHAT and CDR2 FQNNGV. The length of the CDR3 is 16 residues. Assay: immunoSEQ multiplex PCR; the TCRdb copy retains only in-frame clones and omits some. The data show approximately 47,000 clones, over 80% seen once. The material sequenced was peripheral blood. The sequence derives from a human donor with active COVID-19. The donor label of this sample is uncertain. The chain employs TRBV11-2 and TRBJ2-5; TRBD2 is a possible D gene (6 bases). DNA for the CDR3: TGTGCCAGCACACGAGGGCGGGGCGGTAAACAAGAGACCCAGTACTTC. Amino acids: CASTRGRGGKQETQYF.